A selection of T cell receptor beta chains follows, all from one sample in a study of blood T cell repertoires in COVID-19. Method: immunoSEQ multiplex PCR; TCRdb's copy keeps in-frame clones and lacks some. The data contain just under 350,000 clones, about 90% of them singletons. Material: peripheral blood. Receptor source: a woman younger than 35 who had recovered from COVID-19. Both conserved end residues are part of each CDR3. D genes are given only for firm matches. Clone size appears in some rows only: once, few, many, or a class for an expanded clone.

J,D,size,V,CDR3,DNA
TRBJ1-1,NA,NA,TRBV4-3,CASSRNRRMNTEAFF,TGCGCCAGCAGCCGCAACAGGAGAATGAACACTGAAGCTTTCTTT
TRBJ2-4,NA,NA,TRBV7-8,CASSPFRGPEGLSKNIQYF,TGTGCCAGCAGCCCCTTCCGAGGCCCGGAGGGTTTGTCCAAAAACATTCAGTACTTC
TRBJ1-5,TRBD1,NA,TRBV2,CASSFDRGESNQPQHF,TGTGCCAGCAGTTTCGACAGGGGAGAAAGCAATCAGCCCCAGCATTTT
TRBJ1-1,NA,NA,TRBV24-1,CATSLGGNTEAFF,TGTGCCACCAGCCTCGGCGGGAACACTGAAGCTTTCTTT
TRBJ2-3,NA,NA,TRBV19,CASSIVYPADTQYF,TGTGCCAGTAGTATAGTGTACCCAGCAGATACGCAGTATTTT
TRBJ2-1,TRBD2,once,TRBV19,CASSVLAGGRDNEQFF,TGTGCCAGTAGTGTCCTAGCGGGAGGTAGGGACAATGAGCAGTTCTTC
TRBJ1-2,NA,NA,TRBV5-1,CASSPTTGGEGYGYTF,TGCGCCAGCAGCCCTACAACTGGAGGAGAAGGCTATGGCTACACCTTC
TRBJ1-6,NA,NA,TRBV11-2,CASSLLRQAHSPLHF,TGTGCCAGCAGCCTATTGAGACAGGCGCATTCACCCCTCCACTTT
TRBJ2-5,NA,NA,TRBV2,CASTGQTVETQYF,TGTGCCAGCACCGGACAGACAGTTGAGACCCAGTACTTC
TRBJ1-2,NA,few,TRBV29-1,CSVSGGDYGYTF,TGCAGCGTGTCTGGGGGCGACTATGGCTACACCTTC
TRBJ1-3,NA,NA,TRBV5-1,CASSPPGGSSGNTIYF,TGCGCCAGCAGCCCACCCGGGGGGAGCTCTGGAAACACCATATATTTT
TRBJ2-2,NA,NA,TRBV7-9,CASSFGLRVRDGELFF,TGTGCCAGCAGCTTCGGCCTTCGCGTACGGGACGGGGAGCTGTTTTTT
TRBJ2-2,NA,once,TRBV5-1,CASSLGPEGVTGELFF,TGCGCCAGCAGCTTGGGGCCCGAGGGCGTCACCGGGGAGCTGTTTTTT
TRBJ1-1,NA,few,TRBV6-2/TRBV6-3,CASSPTENTEAFF,TGTGCCAGCAGCCCGACTGAGAACACTGAAGCTTTCTTT
TRBJ1-1,NA,NA,TRBV7-8,CASSVGIGGTEAFF,TGTGCCAGCAGCGTTGGGATAGGGGGAACTGAAGCTTTCTTT
TRBJ2-4,TRBD2,NA,TRBV4-3,CASSQERSGSPHF,TGCGCCAGCAGCCAAGAAAGAAGCGGGAGCCCGCACTTC
TRBJ1-5,NA,NA,TRBV4-1,CASSQELYSNQPQHF,TGCGCCAGCAGCCAAGAACTGTATAGCAATCAGCCCCAGCATTTT
TRBJ1-2,NA,NA,TRBV30,CAWSNSVPGGYTF,TGTGCCTGGAGTAACAGTGTCCCCGGAGGCTACACCTTC